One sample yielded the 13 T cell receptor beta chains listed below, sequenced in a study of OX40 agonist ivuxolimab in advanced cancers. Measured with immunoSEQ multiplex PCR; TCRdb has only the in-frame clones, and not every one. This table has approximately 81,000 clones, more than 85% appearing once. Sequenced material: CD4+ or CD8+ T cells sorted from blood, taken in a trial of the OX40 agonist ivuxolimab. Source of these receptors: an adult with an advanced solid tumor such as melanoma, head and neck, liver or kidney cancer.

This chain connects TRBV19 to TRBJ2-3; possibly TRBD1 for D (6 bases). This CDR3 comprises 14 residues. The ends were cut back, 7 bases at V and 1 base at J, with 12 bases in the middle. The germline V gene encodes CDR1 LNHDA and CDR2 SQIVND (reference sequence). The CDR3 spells CASTQGWGTDTQYF. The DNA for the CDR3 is TGTGCCAGTACCCAGGGGTGGGGCACAGATACGCAGTATTTT. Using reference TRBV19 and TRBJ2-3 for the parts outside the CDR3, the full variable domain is DGGITQSPKYLFRKEGQNVTLSCEQNLNHDAMYWYRQDPGQGLRLIYYSQIVNDFQKGDIAEGYSVSREKKESFPLTVTSAQKNPTAFYLCASTQGWGTDTQYFGPGTRLTVL.

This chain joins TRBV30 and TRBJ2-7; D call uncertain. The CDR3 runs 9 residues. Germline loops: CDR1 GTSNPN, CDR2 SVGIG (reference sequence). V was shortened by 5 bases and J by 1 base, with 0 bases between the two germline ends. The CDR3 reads CAWSYEQYF. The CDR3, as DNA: TGTGCCTGGTCCTACGAGCAGTACTTC.

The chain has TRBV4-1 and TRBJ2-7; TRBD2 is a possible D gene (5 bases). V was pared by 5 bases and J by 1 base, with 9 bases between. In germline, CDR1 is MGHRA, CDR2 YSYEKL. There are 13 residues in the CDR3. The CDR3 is CASSAGSSYEQYF. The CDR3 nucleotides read TGCGCCAGCAGCGCGGGCTCTTCCTACGAGCAGTACTTC.

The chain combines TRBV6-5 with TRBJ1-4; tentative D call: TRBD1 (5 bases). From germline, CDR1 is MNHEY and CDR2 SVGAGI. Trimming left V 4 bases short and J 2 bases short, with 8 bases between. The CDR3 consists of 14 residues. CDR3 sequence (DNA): TGTGCCAGCAGTTTGGGGCCGACTAATGAAAAACTGTTTTTT. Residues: CASSLGPTNEKLFF.

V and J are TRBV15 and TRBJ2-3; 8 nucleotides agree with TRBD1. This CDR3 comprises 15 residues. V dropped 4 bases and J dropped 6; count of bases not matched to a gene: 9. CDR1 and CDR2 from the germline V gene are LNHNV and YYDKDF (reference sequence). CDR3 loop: CATSIVAGGLDTQYF. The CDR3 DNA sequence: TGTGCCACCAGCATTGTGGCAGGGGGCCTCGATACGCAGTATTTT.

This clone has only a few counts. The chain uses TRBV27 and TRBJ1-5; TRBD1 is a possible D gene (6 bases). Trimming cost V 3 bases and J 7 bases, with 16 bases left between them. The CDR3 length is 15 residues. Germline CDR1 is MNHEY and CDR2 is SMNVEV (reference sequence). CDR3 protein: CASSLNQGIGQPQHF. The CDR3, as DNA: TGTGCCAGCAGTTTGAACCAGGGGATCGGACAGCCCCAGCATTTT.

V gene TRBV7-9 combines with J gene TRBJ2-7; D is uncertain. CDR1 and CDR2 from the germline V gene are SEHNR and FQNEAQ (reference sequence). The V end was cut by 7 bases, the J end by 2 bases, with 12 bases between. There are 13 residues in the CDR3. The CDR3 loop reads CASTLGRPYEQYF. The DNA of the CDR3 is TGTGCCAGCACCCTCGGACGGCCCTACGAGCAGTACTTC. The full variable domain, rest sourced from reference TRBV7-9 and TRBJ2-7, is DTGVSQNPRHKITKRGQNVTFRCDPISEHNRLYWYRQTLGQGPEFLTYFQNEAQLEKSRLLSDRFSAERPKGSFSTLEIQRTEQGDSAMYLCASTLGRPYEQYFGPGTRLTVT.

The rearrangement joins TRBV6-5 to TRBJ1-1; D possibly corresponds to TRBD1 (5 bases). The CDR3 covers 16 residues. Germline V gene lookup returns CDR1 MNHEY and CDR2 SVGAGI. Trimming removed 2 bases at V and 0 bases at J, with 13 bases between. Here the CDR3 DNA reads TGTGCCAGCAGTTACGGTGCAGGGAGCATGAACACTGAAGCTTTCTTT. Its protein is CASSYGAGSMNTEAFF.

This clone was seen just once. CDR3 protein: CASTGGLGETQYF. As DNA, the CDR3 is TGTGCCAGCACCGGCGGTCTCGGCGAGACCCAGTACTTC. This chain connects TRBV27 to TRBJ2-5; D is unclear. CDR3 length equals 13 residues. The germline gives CDR1 MNHEY, CDR2 SMNVEV (reference sequence). V dropped 7 bases and J dropped 5 bases, with 14 bases sitting between them.

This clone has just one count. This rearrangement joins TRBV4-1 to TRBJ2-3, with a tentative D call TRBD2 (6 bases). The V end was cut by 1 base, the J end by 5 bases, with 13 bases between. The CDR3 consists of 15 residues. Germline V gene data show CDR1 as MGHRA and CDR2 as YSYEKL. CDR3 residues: CASSQGTIEGDTQYF. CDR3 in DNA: TGCGCCAGCAGCCAAGGGACTATAGAGGGAGATACGCAGTATTTT.

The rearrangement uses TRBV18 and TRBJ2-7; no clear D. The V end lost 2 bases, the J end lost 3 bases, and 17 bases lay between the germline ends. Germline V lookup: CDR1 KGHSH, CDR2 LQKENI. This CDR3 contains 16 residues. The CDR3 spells CASSPGVKGGGYEQYF. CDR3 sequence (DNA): TGTGCCAGCTCACCAGGAGTGAAGGGCGGCGGCTACGAGCAGTACTTC.

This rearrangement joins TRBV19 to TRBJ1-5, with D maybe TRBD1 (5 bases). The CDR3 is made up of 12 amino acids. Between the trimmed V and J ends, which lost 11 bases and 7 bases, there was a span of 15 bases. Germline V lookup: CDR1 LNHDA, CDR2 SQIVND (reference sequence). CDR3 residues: CAGGGEGQPQHF. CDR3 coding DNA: TGTGCCGGGGGAGGGGAGGGGCAGCCCCAGCATTTT.

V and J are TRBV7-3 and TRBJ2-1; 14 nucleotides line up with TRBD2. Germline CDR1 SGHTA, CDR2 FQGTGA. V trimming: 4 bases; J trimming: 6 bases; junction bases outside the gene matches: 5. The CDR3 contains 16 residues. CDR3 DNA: TGTGCCAGCAGCTCGAAGGGACTAGCGGGAGTCAATGAGCAGTTCTTC. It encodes CASSSKGLAGVNEQFF.